This TCR beta chain was sequenced for a study of T cell responses to AZD1222 COVID-19 vaccine. Findings of the study overall: The peak T cell response came first, and repertoires were sampled only after it. With dominance at 160-218 and 743-854, vaccine-associated CD4 TCRs spanned spike.

The CDR3 runs 13 residues. Trimming removed 6 bases from V and 10 bases from J, with 18 bases in between. Germline V lookup: CDR1 SGHAT, CDR2 FQDESV (reference sequence). Only in-frame clones appear in the TCRdb table, and some are missing; sequencing was by immunoSEQ multiplex PCR. The sample yields 150,000 to 200,000 clones, approximately 93% seen once. Samples with a second dose at about 4 or about 12 weeks were pooled together. With regard to this clone: Its target is not known.

The chain is built from TRBV11-1 and TRBJ1-1; weak D call: TRBD1 (6 bases). This receptor was identified in an adult who received the AZD1222 COVID-19 vaccine. Specimen: peripheral blood, collected 28 days after the second AZD1222 dose. The CDR3 sequence is CASRRGSPEGAFF. CDR3 nucleotides: TGTGCCAGCAGGAGGGGGAGTCCCGAGGGAGCTTTCTTT.